What follows are 14 T cell receptor beta chains derived from one specimen sequenced in a study of T cells in Graves' hyperthyroidism and ophthalmopathy. Regions amplified from RNA transcripts were the TCR beta CDR3 regions. TCR CDR3 underwent first-round RT-PCR with the HTBI primer set. TCRdb used MiXCR to reprocess the multiplex PCR reads, holding one entry per CDR3 protein. The sample yields about 340,000 distinct CDR3 sequences, 15% to 20% seen once. Sequenced: blood. These receptors originate from a woman aged 50 to 65 with Graves' hyperthyroidism.

This clonotype was observed many times. The CDR3 DNA is TGTGCCAGCAGCCTAATGGGGCCTAACGGGGCAGATACGCAGTATTTT. Its translation: CASSLMGPNGADTQYF. The V gene is TRBV7-9, the J gene TRBJ2-3; the D call may be TRBD1 or TRBD2 (5 bases each). This CDR3 is 16 amino acids long. The germline V gene encodes CDR1 SEHNR and CDR2 FQNEAQ (reference sequence). V was trimmed by 5 bases and J by 4 bases, leaving 19 bases between them.

This clonotype was seen only a few times. The rearrangement uses TRBV11-3 and TRBJ2-1, with 8 bases aligning to TRBD1. Germline assignment: CDR1 SGHNT and CDR2 YENEEA. Trimming at V came to 8 bases and at J to 6 bases, leaving 0 bases not matched to a gene. There are 11 residues in the CDR3. The CDR3 region has the DNA TGTGCCAGCCAGGGGGCCAATGAGCAGTTCTTC. This encodes CASQGANEQFF.

V gene TRBV18 combines with J gene TRBJ1-2; D remains ambiguous. The V end was cut by 4 bases, the J end by 1 base, with 13 bases between. The CDR3 covers 15 residues. The germline V gene encodes CDR1 KGHSH and CDR2 LQKENI. The CDR3 reads CASSLSGGDNYGYTF. The CDR3 region has the DNA TGTGCCAGCTCACTAAGCGGTGGGGATAACTATGGCTACACCTTC. The full variable domain, its missing parts supplied by reference TRBV18 and TRBJ1-2, is NAGVMQNPRHLVRRRGQEARLRCSPMKGHSHVYWYRQLPEEGLKFMVYLQKENIIDESGMPKERFSAEFPKEGPSILRIQQVVRGDSAAYFCASSLSGGDNYGYTFGSGTRLTVV.

The V call is TRBV5-6, the J call TRBJ1-2, with TRBD1 as a possible D gene (5 bases). Trimming removed 0 bases at V and 5 bases at J, with 11 bases between. The CDR3 contains 14 residues. Looked up from germline, CDR1 is SGHDT and CDR2 is YYEEEE. The CDR3 DNA reads TGTGCCAGCAGCTTGGCCGATGACAGTTATGGCTACACCTTC. Translation gives CASSLADDSYGYTF.

The J gene is TRBJ2-1, the V gene TRBV2, with D uncertain. V was pared by 3 bases and J by 0 bases, with 6 bases between. The CDR3 totals 14 residues. Germline values: CDR1 SNHLY, CDR2 FYNNEI. CDR3 sequence reads: CASSDRVSYNEQFF. CDR3 nucleotide sequence: TGTGCCAGCAGTGATAGGGTCTCCTACAATGAGCAGTTCTTC. Full variable domain (missing parts from reference TRBV2 and TRBJ2-1): EPEVTQTPSHQVTQMGQEVILRCVPISNHLYFYWYRQILGQKVEFLVSFYNNEISEKSEIFDDQFSVERPDGSNFTLKIRSTKLEDSAMYFCASSDRVSYNEQFFGPGTRLTVL.

V gene TRBV7-2 combines with J gene TRBJ2-3; D gene ambiguous. The CDR3 totals 14 residues. The V end lost 3 bases, the J end lost 5 bases, and 12 bases lay between the germline ends. Germline V gene data show CDR1 as SGHTA and CDR2 as FQGNSA. CDR3 coding DNA: TGTGCCAGCAGCTTGGACGCCCAGGTAGATACGCAGTATTTT. Translated, it gives CASSLDAQVDTQYF.

This clonotype was counted only a few times. The V gene is TRBV5-5, the J gene TRBJ2-3; TRBD1 agrees at 8 bases. The CDR3 loop spans 16 amino acids. V trimming: 4 bases; J trimming: 1 base; junction bases outside the gene matches: 8. CDR1 is SGHKS and CDR2 is YYEKEE in the germline V gene (reference sequence). CDR3 coding DNA: TGTGCCAGCAGCACGGACAGGGCAGGGGGCACAGATACGCAGTATTTT. This sequence encodes CASSTDRAGGTDTQYF.

Regarding this clonotype: One end of the junction varies from germline; a read error may be responsible. V is TRBV28 and J is TRBJ2-5; D is unclear. This CDR3 has 15 residues. Germline V gene lookup returns CDR1 MDHEN and CDR2 SYDVKM. This CDR3 is CASSPPARHQEIQYF. The CDR3 DNA is TGTGCCAGCAGTCCCCCCGCGCGGCACCAAGAGATCCAGTACTTC. The complete variable domain, with remaining parts taken from reference TRBV28 and TRBJ2-5, reads DVKVTQSSRYLVKRTGEKVFLECVQDMDHENMFWYRQDPGLGLRLIYFSYDVKMKEKGDIPEGYSVSREKKERFSLILESASTNQTSMYLCASSPPARHQEIQYFGPGTRLLVL.

This clonotype came up a few times. The chain combines TRBV6-1 with TRBJ1-1; perhaps TRBD1 as D (5 bases). The CDR3 totals 15 residues. V lost 4 bases, J lost 5 bases, and 17 bases lay in between. Germline V CDR1 and CDR2: MNHNS, SASEGT. CDR3 bases: TGTGCCAGCAGTGCAGATCCAGGGTCAAGGACTGAAGCTTTCTTT. Translated: CASSADPGSRTEAFF.

This clonotype was detected a few times. V gene TRBV6-5 combines with J gene TRBJ1-1, with D perhaps matching TRBD1 (5 bases). Trimming took 1 base from V and 3 from J, leaving 15 bases between them. CDR3 length: 16 residues. Germline V CDR1 and CDR2: MNHEY, SVGAGI. This chain's CDR3 is CASSYYPHIGDTEAFF. The CDR3 DNA follows: TGTGCCAGCAGTTACTACCCCCATATAGGGGACACTGAAGCTTTCTTT.

About this clonotype: A much larger clone lies a single base off, so this may be a read error. This chain links TRBV11-2 with TRBJ2-3, with 11 bases identical to TRBD2. Per germline, CDR1 SGHAT and CDR2 FQNNGV. Trimming cost V 5 bases and J 2 bases; bases outside gene matches: 3. The CDR3 loop spans 15 amino acids. This chain's CDR3 is CASSPTSGITDTQYF. CDR3 bases: TGTGCCAGCAGCCCGACTAGCGGGATCACAGATACGCAGTATTTT.

The chain is built from TRBV10-3 and TRBJ2-3; tentatively, D is TRBD2 (6 bases). In germline, CDR1 is ENHRY, CDR2 SYGVKD. V dropped 10 bases and J dropped 2 bases, with 13 bases sitting between them. This CDR3 has 13 amino acids. CDR3 DNA sequence: TGTGCCACCGAGGAGGGCACCACAGATACGCAGTATTTT. Protein: CATEEGTTDTQYF.

The chain joins TRBV6-9 to TRBJ1-6; D uncertain. V was pared by 3 bases and J by 7 bases, with 16 bases between. This CDR3 is 16 amino acids long. Germline CDR1 reads MNHGY; CDR2 reads SVAAGI. DNA for the CDR3: TGTGCCAGCAGTTACGAGGCATCCCCGCCGAATTCACCCCTCCACTTT. As protein: CASSYEASPPNSPLHF.

In its sample, this clonotype was seen a few times. The chain couples TRBV6-5 to TRBJ2-5; TRBD2 agrees at 12 bases. Trimming at V came to 0 bases and at J to 9 bases, leaving 14 bases not matched to a gene. Germline-derived CDR1 and CDR2 are MNHEY and SVGAGI. The CDR3 loop spans 18 amino acids. The CDR3 protein is CASSYSTTSGGPSGAQYF. In nucleotides, the CDR3 is TGTGCCAGCAGTTACTCGACGACTAGCGGGGGCCCTTCCGGGGCCCAGTACTTC.